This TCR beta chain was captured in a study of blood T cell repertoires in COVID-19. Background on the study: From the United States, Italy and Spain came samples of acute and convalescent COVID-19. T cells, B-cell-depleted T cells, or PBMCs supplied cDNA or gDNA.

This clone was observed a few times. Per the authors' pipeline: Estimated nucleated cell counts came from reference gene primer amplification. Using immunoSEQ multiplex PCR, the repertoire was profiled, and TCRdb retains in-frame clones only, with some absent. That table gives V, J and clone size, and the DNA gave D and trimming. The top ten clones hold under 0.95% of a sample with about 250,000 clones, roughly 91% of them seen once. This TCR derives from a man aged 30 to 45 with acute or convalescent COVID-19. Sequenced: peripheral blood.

CDR3 coding DNA: TGTGCCAGCACCCCCTGGGCAGGCTACAATGAGCAGTTCTTC. Translating it yields CASTPWAGYNEQFF. The chain carries TRBV2 and TRBJ2-1; no clear D gene. V was cut by 7 bases and J by 3 bases, with 13 bases left in between. The germline V gene has CDR1 SNHLY and CDR2 FYNNEI. CDR3 length: 14 amino acids.